This is a list of T cell receptor beta chains from one sample in a study of blood T cell repertoires in COVID-19. Libraries were prepared by immunoSEQ multiplex PCR; TCRdb keeps only in-frame clonotypes and omits some of them. This repertoire shows 150,000 to 160,000 clones, around three quarters found once; its top ten account for approximately 1.8%. Material for sequencing was peripheral blood. Receptors originate from a man older than 75 with acute or convalescent COVID-19. Each CDR3 is given with its conserved first and last residue. The order of the fields is J gene, CDR3 length, V gene, D gene, clone size, CDR3 protein, CDR3 DNA. D genes are given only for firm matches. A row's size may be missing; if present it is once, few, many or a size class.

J: TRBJ1-2
length: 14
V: TRBV6-5
D: TRBD1
size: NA
CDR3: CASLGDSGASLLTF
DNA: TGTGCCAGCCTCGGGGACAGTGGGGCTTCTTTACTCACCTTC

J: TRBJ2-7
length: 16
V: TRBV5-4
D: TRBD2
size: NA
CDR3: CASSPWVGRASDEQYF
DNA: TGTGCCAGCAGCCCGTGGGTGGGGAGGGCGAGTGACGAGCAGTACTTC

J: TRBJ1-6
length: 15
V: TRBV9
D: NA
size: NA
CDR3: CASSPRGGYNSPLHF
DNA: TGTGCCAGCAGCCCGAGGGGGGGCTATAATTCACCCCTCCACTTT

J: TRBJ1-2
length: 13
V: TRBV30
D: NA
size: once
CDR3: CAWSAAGDQGYTF
DNA: TGTGCCTGGAGCGCAGCAGGGGATCAGGGCTACACCTTC

J: TRBJ1-1
length: 19
V: TRBV21-1
D: NA
size: NA
CDR3: CASSLQQGGGRGSNTEAFF
DNA: TGTGCCAGCAGCTTACAACAAGGAGGGGGCCGCGGATCGAACACTGAAGCTTTCTTT

J: TRBJ1-2
length: 14
V: TRBV7-8
D: NA
size: NA
CDR3: CASSLVLGAGGYTF
DNA: TGTGCCAGCAGCTTAGTGTTGGGGGCGGGTGGCTACACCTTC

J: TRBJ2-1
length: 13
V: TRBV11-2
D: NA
size: NA
CDR3: CASTPSRGNEQFF
DNA: TGTGCCAGCACCCCTTCCCGAGGCAATGAGCAGTTCTTC

J: TRBJ1-2
length: 12
V: TRBV27
D: NA
size: NA
CDR3: CASSSTYYGYTF
DNA: TGTGCCAGCAGTTCAACATACTATGGCTACACCTTC

J: TRBJ1-1
length: 17
V: TRBV2
D: NA
size: NA
CDR3: CASSESGRWAPNTEAFF
DNA: TGTGCCAGCAGTGAAAGTGGTCGTTGGGCCCCGAACACTGAAGCTTTCTTT

J: TRBJ1-6
length: 12
V: TRBV25-1
D: NA
size: NA
CDR3: CASHGPSRALHF
DNA: TGTGCCAGCCATGGCCCCTCCCGGGCCCTCCACTTT

J: TRBJ2-7
length: 15
V: TRBV2
D: TRBD2
size: NA
CDR3: CASSDAGGAGYEQYF
DNA: TGTGCCAGCAGTGACGCCGGGGGGGCCGGGTACGAGCAGTACTTC